This T cell receptor beta chain originates from a study of T cell changes during pregnancy in multiple sclerosis. The repertoire was sequenced with immunoSEQ multiplex PCR; TCRdb's copy has only in-frame clones and lacks some. There are fewer than 90,000 clones in the sample; about 94% occur only once, and around 1.4% lies in the top ten. CDR1 MDHEN and CDR2 SYDVKM come from the germline V gene. Trimming took 10 bases from V and 8 from J; bases not matched to a gene: 19. The CDR3 is made up of 16 amino acids. The TCR sequence derives from a female donor in good health, enrolled as a control in a pregnancy study. J is TRBJ1-2 and V is TRBV28, with 10 bases identical to TRBD1. The sequences come from peripheral blood, collected in the third trimester of pregnancy. DNA for the CDR3: TGTGCCACCGCTTCCGGGACAGGGGCGCAGAGTGGCGGCTACACCTTC. It encodes CATASGTGAQSGGYTF.